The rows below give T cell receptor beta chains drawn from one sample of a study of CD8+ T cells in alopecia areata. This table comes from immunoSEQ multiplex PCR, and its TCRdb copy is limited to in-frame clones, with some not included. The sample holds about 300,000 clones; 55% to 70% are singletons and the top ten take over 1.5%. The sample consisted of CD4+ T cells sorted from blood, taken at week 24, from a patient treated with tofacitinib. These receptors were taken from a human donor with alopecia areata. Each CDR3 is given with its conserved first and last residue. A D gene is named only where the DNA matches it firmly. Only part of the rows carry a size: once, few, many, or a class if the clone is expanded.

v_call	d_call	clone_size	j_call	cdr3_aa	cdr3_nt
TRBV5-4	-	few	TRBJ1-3	CASSSGHQTVNTIYF	TGTGCCAGCAGCTCCGGACATCAGACCGTTAACACCATATATTTT
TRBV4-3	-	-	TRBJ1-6	CASSHRRPGFNSPLHF	TGCGCCAGCAGCCACCGACGTCCGGGTTTTAATTCACCCCTCCACTTT
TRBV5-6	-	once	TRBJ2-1	CASSLEPTTFANEQFF	TGTGCCAGCAGCTTGGAACCGACCACCTTCGCCAATGAGCAGTTCTTC
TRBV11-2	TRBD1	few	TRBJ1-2	CASSSTGTGGLGYTF	TGTGCCAGCAGCTCAACCGGGACAGGGGGCCTTGGCTACACCTTC
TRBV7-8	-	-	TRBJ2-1	CASSPKRTAISEQFF	TGTGCCAGCAGCCCCAAGCGGACCGCTATTAGTGAGCAGTTCTTC
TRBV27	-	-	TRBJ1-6	CASSFSPYTGYNSPLHF	TGTGCCAGCAGCTTCAGCCCTTATACAGGGTATAATTCACCCCTCCACTTT
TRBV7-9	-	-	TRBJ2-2	CASSLHQGNTGELFF	TGTGCCAGCAGCTTACATCAGGGAAACACCGGGGAGCTGTTTTTT
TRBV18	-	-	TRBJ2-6	CASSPEGVVANVLTF	TGTGCCAGCTCACCAGAGGGGGTTGTGGCCAACGTCCTGACTTTC
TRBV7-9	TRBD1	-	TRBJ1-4	CASSLTGATNEKLFF	TGTGCCAGCAGCTTGACAGGGGCAACTAATGAAAAACTGTTTTTT
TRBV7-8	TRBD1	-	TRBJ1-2	CASSSTGTGGWYGYTF	TGTGCCAGCAGCTCCACCGGGACAGGGGGCTGGTATGGCTACACCTTC
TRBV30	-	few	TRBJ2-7	CAWSVRPSDYEQYF	TGTGCCTGGAGTGTACGGCCTAGCGACTACGAGCAGTACTTC
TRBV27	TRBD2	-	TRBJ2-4	CASSTGGGNIQYF	TGTGCCAGCAGTACGGGGGGGGGCAACATTCAGTACTTC
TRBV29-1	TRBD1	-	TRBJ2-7	CSVVGTGTPNKQYF	TGCAGCGTCGTAGGGACAGGGACCCCCAACAAGCAGTACTTC
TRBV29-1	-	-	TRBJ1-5	CSVRLGDSNQPQHF	TGCAGCGTCCGACTCGGAGATAGCAATCAGCCCCAGCATTTT
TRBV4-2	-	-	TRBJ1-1	CASSQQENTEAFF	TGTGCCAGCAGCCAACAGGAGAACACTGAAGCTTTCTTT
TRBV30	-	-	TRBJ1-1	CAWSARAFGDTEAFF	TGTGCCTGGAGTGCTAGGGCGTTCGGCGACACTGAAGCTTTCTTT
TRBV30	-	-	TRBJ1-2	CAWSPPRTLANYGYTF	TGTGCCTGGAGTCCTCCACGGACGCTAGCTAACTATGGCTACACCTTC
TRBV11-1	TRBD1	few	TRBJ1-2	CASSPTTGNYGYTF	TGTGCCAGCAGCCCGACGACAGGGAACTATGGCTACACCTTC
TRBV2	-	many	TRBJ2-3	CASCPGPGRDTQYF	TGTGCCAGCTGCCCGGGCCCGGGGAGGGATACGCAGTATTTT
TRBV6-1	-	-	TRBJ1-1	CASSATGIEAFF	TGTGCCAGCAGTGCTACAGGAATTGAAGCTTTCTTT
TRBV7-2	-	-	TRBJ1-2	CASSWQGGDWGYTF	TGTGCCAGCAGCTGGCAAGGAGGAGATTGGGGCTACACCTTC
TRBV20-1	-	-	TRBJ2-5	CSATLQETQYF	TGCAGTGCGACACTTCAAGAGACCCAGTACTTC
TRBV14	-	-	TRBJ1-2	CASSQVGEDTGIGYTF	TGTGCCAGCAGCCAAGTGGGGGAGGACACCGGAATTGGCTACACCTTC
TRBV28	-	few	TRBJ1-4	CASSLRVGRSEKLFF	TGTGCCAGCAGTTTACGGGTGGGTCGAAGTGAAAAACTGTTTTTT
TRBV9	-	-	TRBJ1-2	CASSVDVFNYGYTF	TGTGCCAGCAGCGTAGACGTCTTTAACTATGGCTACACCTTC
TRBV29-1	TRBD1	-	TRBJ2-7	CSVAGQGAYEQYF	TGCAGCGTTGCGGGACAGGGCGCCTACGAGCAGTACTTC
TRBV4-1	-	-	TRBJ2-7	CASSHAGGTYEQYF	TGCGCCAGCAGCCACGCCGGTGGAACCTACGAGCAGTACTTC
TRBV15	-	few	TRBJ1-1	CATSRGIMGHSAFF	TGTGCCACCAGCAGAGGAATAATGGGGCATTCGGCTTTCTTT
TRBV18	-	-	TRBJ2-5	CASSPGGGQETQYF	TGTGCCAGCTCACCAGGTGGAGGGCAAGAGACCCAGTACTTC
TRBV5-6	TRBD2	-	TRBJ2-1	CASSISGVFSYNEQFF	TGTGCCAGCAGCATTAGCGGGGTCTTCTCCTACAATGAGCAGTTCTTC
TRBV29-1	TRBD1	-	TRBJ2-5	CSVERQGAKTQYF	TGCAGCGTTGAAAGACAGGGGGCAAAGACCCAGTACTTC
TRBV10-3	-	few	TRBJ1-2	CAITDSYGYTF	TGTGCCATCACGGACAGCTATGGCTACACCTTC
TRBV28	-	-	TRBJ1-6	CASSPSGYNSPLHF	TGTGCCAGCAGCCCCAGCGGGTATAATTCACCCCTCCACTTT
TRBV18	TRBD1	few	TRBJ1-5	CASSPGTGNVGQPQHF	TGTGCCAGCTCACCAGGGACAGGGAATGTGGGTCAGCCCCAGCATTTT
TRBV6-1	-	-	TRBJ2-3	CASSELGTDTQYF	TGTGCCAGCAGTGAATTAGGCACAGATACGCAGTATTTT
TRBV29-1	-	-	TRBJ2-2	CSVGEVGELFF	TGCAGCGTTGGTGAGGTCGGGGAGCTGTTTTTT
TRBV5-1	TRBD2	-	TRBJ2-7	CASSLASLAGGSYEQYF	TGCGCCAGCAGCTTGGCAAGCCTAGCGGGGGGCTCCTACGAGCAGTACTTC
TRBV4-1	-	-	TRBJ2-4	CASSQDRSLLGKNIQYF	TGCGCCAGCAGCCAAGATAGGTCTCTCCTGGGCAAAAACATTCAGTACTTC
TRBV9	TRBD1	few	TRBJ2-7	CASSPRTGSSYEQYF	TGTGCCAGCAGCCCTCGGACAGGGAGCTCCTACGAGCAGTACTTC
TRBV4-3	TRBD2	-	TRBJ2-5	CASSPRLLAGVQGIETQYF	TGCGCCAGCAGCCCAAGGTTACTAGCGGGGGTCCAGGGTATCGAGACCCAGTACTTC
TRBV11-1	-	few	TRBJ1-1	CASTPRGGRFGTEAFF	TGTGCCAGCACCCCGCGTGGGGGGCGTTTCGGAACTGAAGCTTTCTTT
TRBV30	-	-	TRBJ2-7	CAWSVGQGRYEQYF	TGTGCCTGGAGTGTTGGGCAGGGGAGGTACGAGCAGTACTTC
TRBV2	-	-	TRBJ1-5	CASTMDRNQPQHF	TGTGCCAGCACTATGGACCGGAATCAGCCCCAGCATTTT
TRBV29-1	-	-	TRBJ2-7	CSVEDLRDVRYF	TGCAGCGTTGAAGATCTTCGGGACGTCCGGTACTTC
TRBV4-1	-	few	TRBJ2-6	CASSQETVLSYAGANVLTF	TGCGCCAGCAGCCAAGAAACGGTCCTGAGTTACGCGGGGGCCAACGTCCTGACTTTC